The 7 T cell receptor beta chains below come from one sample, sequenced in a study of T cells in Graves' hyperthyroidism and ophthalmopathy. The CDR3 regions of TCR beta were amplified from RNA transcripts. HTBI primers drove first-round RT-PCR of the TCR CDR3. TCRdb re-called the multiplex PCR reads through MiXCR, storing one row per CDR3 protein. There are about 640,000 distinct CDR3 sequences in the sample; over 40% occur only once, and roughly 6.5% lies in the top ten. What was sequenced was peripheral blood or thyroid tissue (not recorded which). These receptors came from an adult man with Graves' disease, either hyperthyroidism or ophthalmopathy (not recorded which).

For this clonotype: A read error may be the cause here, since a much bigger clone is one base away. V and J are TRBV7-3 and TRBJ2-5; D not certain. Germline V lookup: CDR1 SGHTA, CDR2 FQGTGA. The CDR3 covers 12 residues. The CDR3 bases are TGTGCCAACAGCGACATCCAAGAGACCCAGTACTTC. This codes for CANSDIQETQYF.

To note about this clonotype: One end of the junction is discordant with germline, which a read error may explain. The V gene is TRBV24-1, the J gene TRBJ1-2, with 10 bases identical to TRBD1. In germline, CDR1 is KGHDR, CDR2 SFDVKD. The CDR3 is 16 residues long. The CDR3 nucleotides are TGTGCCAGCAGTGACGAAGTTGGGACAGGGGAGCATGGCTACACCTTC. This gives the protein CASSDEVGTGEHGYTF.

This chain links TRBV7-3 with TRBJ1-2; TRBD1 agrees at 7 bases. CDR3 size: 13 residues. The trim removed 3 bases at V and 6 bases at J, leaving 4 bases unmatched. Per the germline V gene, CDR1 is SGHTA and CDR2 is FQGTGA. CDR3 in amino acids: CASSFRQGDGYTF. CDR3 bases: TGTGCCAGCAGCTTTCGACAGGGCGATGGCTACACCTTC.

With regard to this clonotype: This sequence may be a read error, since a much larger clone differs from it by one base. The V gene is TRBV2, the J gene TRBJ1-5, with D unclear. The CDR3 loop spans 14 amino acids. Germline CDR1 and CDR2: SNHLY and FYNNEI. In nucleotides, the CDR3 is TGTGCCAGCAGAGCAAACGGTCCCAATCAGCCCCAGCGTTTT. It codes for CASRANGPNQPQRF.

The CDR3: CASSQAGFNYGYTF. CDR3 nucleotides: TGTGCCAGCAGCCAAGCGGGGTTTAACTATGGCTACACCTTC. J is TRBJ1-2 and V is TRBV7-9, with D hard to call. V was shortened by 5 bases and J by 1 base, with 11 bases between the two germline ends. The CDR3 runs to 14 residues. Germline loops: CDR1 SEHNR, CDR2 FQNEAQ (reference sequence).

This clonotype was seen once. This may arise from a read error, as a much more abundant clone is one base away. The J gene is TRBJ2-7, the V gene TRBV10-3; tentatively, D is TRBD1 or TRBD2 (6 bases each). This CDR3 contains 16 residues. Germline V CDR1 and CDR2: ENHRY, SYGVKD. DNA for the CDR3: TGTGCCATCAGTGAGTCTGGGGACTTTGGGGGCTACGGGCAGTACTTC. Amino acids: CAISESGDFGGYGQYF.

The chain's CDR3 is CAILGGAWETQYF. The CDR3 DNA is TGTGCCATCCTCGGGGGGGCGTGGGAGACCCAGTACTTC. This rearrangement joins TRBV2 to TRBJ2-5; 8 positions agree with TRBD2. Germline V CDR1 and CDR2: SNHLY, FYNNEI. The CDR3 sequence is 13 residues long. Trimming removed 10 bases from V and 5 bases from J; junction bases left unmatched: 9.